These 18 T cell receptor beta chains originate from one sample sequenced in a study of shared clonotypes between healthy human individuals. The data were produced by immunoSEQ multiplex PCR, yet TCRdb's version contains in-frame clones alone and is incomplete. Found here are roughly 660,000 clones, roughly 91% of them singletons; the top ten hold 30% to 40%. The sequenced sample consisted of memory CD8+ T cells from PBMCs. The subset denotes: CD45RO+ cells pooled with CCR7-negative TemRA cells. The receptors come from a man aged 18 to 30 in good health. Some clones in this sample may be carry-over from other donors' samples.

Only a few counts were recorded for this clone. The chain employs TRBV4-2 and TRBJ2-7; possible D gene TRBD1, 6 bases. V lost 1 base, J lost 5 bases, and 12 bases lay in between. Germline CDR1 is LGHNA and CDR2 is YNFKEQ. This CDR3 contains 14 residues. The CDR3 nucleotides are TGTGCCAGCAGCCAAGTCGCAGGGGCGGACGAGCAGTACTTC. Protein sequence: CASSQVAGADEQYF.

The chain uses TRBV4-3 and TRBJ2-7, with D unclear. Trimming stripped 0 bases from V and 2 bases from J, with 17 bases between. Germline loops: CDR1 LGHNA, CDR2 YSLEER. The CDR3 runs to 17 residues. The CDR3 spells CASSQDIEARITYEQYF. The CDR3 DNA reads TGCGCCAGCAGCCAAGATATAGAGGCTAGAATAACCTACGAGCAGTACTTC.

V usage is TRBV10-3 and J usage is TRBJ1-1; 10 bases are shared with TRBD1. Trimming at V came to 4 bases and at J to 0 bases, leaving 8 bases not matched to a gene. CDR1 ENHRY and CDR2 SYGVKD come from the germline V gene. The CDR3 loop spans 17 amino acids. The chain's CDR3 is CAISGGQGPPMNTEAFF. DNA for the CDR3: TGTGCCATCAGTGGGGGACAGGGGCCGCCCATGAACACTGAAGCTTTCTTT.

Only a few counts were recorded for this clone. Mismatch with germline at one junction end may stem from a read error. J is TRBJ2-7 and V is TRBV6-5; 7 nucleotides match TRBD1. CDR1 and CDR2 (germline): MNHEY, SVGAGI. This CDR3 region has 11 residues. The CDR3 region is CASPRTGIRDF. CDR3 DNA sequence: TGTGCCAGCCCCAGGACAGGCATTCGGGACTTC.

As to this clone: This same CDR3 is encoded by further DNA sequences in the sample. V usage is TRBV5-1 and J usage is TRBJ2-7; D is perhaps TRBD1 (6 bases). This CDR3 is 13 amino acids long. V lost 2 bases and J lost 2, with 8 bases in between. Germline values: CDR1 SGHRS, CDR2 YFSETQ. The CDR3 spells CASSFGQTYEQYF. Written as DNA, the CDR3 is TGCGCCAGCAGCTTCGGACAGACCTACGAGCAGTACTTC. Full variable domain (missing parts from reference TRBV5-1 and TRBJ2-7): KAGVTQTPRYLIKTRGQQVTLSCSPISGHRSVSWYQQTPGQGLQFLFEYFSETQRNKGNFPGRFSGRQFSNSRSEMNVSTLELGDSALYLCASSFGQTYEQYFGPGTRLTVT.

The chain carries TRBV10-2 and TRBJ2-7; D not resolved. From germline, CDR1 is WSHSY and CDR2 SAAADI. This CDR3 has 13 residues. Trimming took off 8 bases at V and 2 bases at J, with 13 bases between the two ends. CDR3 protein: CASSPSNPYEQYF. DNA for the CDR3: TGCGCCAGCTCTCCCTCTAACCCCTACGAGCAGTACTTC.

This clone was counted only a few times. This rearrangement joins TRBV16 to TRBJ2-7; D is unclear. The germline V gene encodes CDR1 KGHSY and CDR2 FQNENV. Trimming took 2 bases from V and 6 from J, leaving 8 bases between them. The CDR3 has 12 residues. CDR3 amino acids: CASSQIGPEQYF. The CDR3 DNA reads TGTGCCAGCAGCCAAATAGGGCCCGAGCAGTACTTC.

The CDR3 loop is CASTTGAGAGYEQYF. In nucleotides, the CDR3 is TGTGCCAGCACAACTGGAGCGGGAGCGGGCTACGAGCAGTACTTC. V usage is TRBV9 and J usage is TRBJ2-7; 8 bases map to TRBD2. Germline lookup yields CDR1 SGDLS and CDR2 YYNGEE. The CDR3 consists of 15 residues. V shed 6 bases and J 3 bases; nucleotides not matched to a gene: 11. Supplemented by reference TRBV9 and TRBJ2-7, the full variable domain reads DSGVTQTPKHLITATGQRVTLRCSPRSGDLSVYWYQQSLDQGLQFLIQYYNGEERAKGNILERFSAQQFPDLHSELNLSSLELGDSALYFCASTTGAGAGYEQYFGPGTRLTVT.

This rearrangement joins TRBV28 to TRBJ1-1; TRBD1 agrees at 8 bases. The CDR3 is 17 residues long. Trimming cost V 3 bases and J 3 bases; bases outside gene matches: 12. Per germline, CDR1 MDHEN and CDR2 SYDVKM. The CDR3 DNA reads as TGTGCCAGCAGTTTCGATAGGGCAGGGGGCGATTACACTGAAGCTTTCTTT. Amino acids: CASSFDRAGGDYTEAFF.

The rearrangement joins TRBV4-3 to TRBJ1-2; TRBD1 is a possible D gene (6 bases). Deletions cut 4 bases from V and 4 bases from J, with 16 bases between. The CDR3 runs to 15 residues. Per the germline V gene, CDR1 is LGHNA and CDR2 is YSLEER. CDR3 sequence reads: CASSPTGGGVYGYTF. The CDR3 nucleotides are TGCGCCAGCAGCCCCACGGGGGGCGGGGTCTATGGCTACACCTTC.

J is TRBJ2-7 and V is TRBV28; the match to TRBD1 covers 10 bases. Germline CDR1 and CDR2: MDHEN and SYDVKM. The CDR3 contains 15 residues. The V gene end was trimmed by 5 bases and the J gene end by 3 bases; junction bases not matched to a gene: 7. CDR3 bases: TGTGCCAGCAGTCGAACCGGGACAGGGGACTACGAGCAGTACTTC. This gives the protein CASSRTGTGDYEQYF.

The J gene is TRBJ2-5, the V gene TRBV25-1; D gene ambiguous. The V end was cut by 3 bases, the J end by 7 bases, with 6 bases between. The germline CDR1 and CDR2 sequences are MGHDK and SYGVNS. This CDR3 has 11 amino acids. In DNA form, the CDR3 reads TGTGCCAGCAGTGAGGAAATGACCCAGTACTTC. It yields the protein CASSEEMTQYF.

Written as DNA, the CDR3 is TGTGCCAGCGTCGGACTAGCGGGCGACAGCGAGACCCAGTACTTC. This codes for CASVGLAGDSETQYF. This chain uses TRBV6-5 with TRBJ2-5, with TRBD2 identical over 11 bases. V lost 8 bases to trimming and J lost 5 bases; unmatched junction nucleotides: 10. The CDR3 consists of 15 residues. In germline, CDR1 is MNHEY, CDR2 SVGAGI.

The chain links TRBV5-1 to TRBJ2-2; D is unresolved. The V end lost 5 bases, the J end lost 3 bases, and 14 bases lay between the germline ends. This CDR3 contains 15 residues. Germline-derived CDR1 and CDR2 are SGHRS and YFSETQ. As DNA, the CDR3 is TGCGCCAGCAGGCGTATGGATGCGGACACCGGGGAGCTGTTTTTT. Its protein is CASRRMDADTGELFF.

V usage is TRBV9 and J usage is TRBJ2-5, with 7 bases that match TRBD1. The germline V gene has CDR1 SGDLS and CDR2 YYNGEE. The V gene end was trimmed by 4 bases and the J gene end by 2 bases; junction bases not matched to a gene: 8. CDR3 size: 15 residues. In nucleotides, the CDR3 is TGTGCCAGCAGCTACGCAGGGGGAAATCAAGAGACCCAGTACTTC. Its protein is CASSYAGGNQETQYF. Together with reference TRBV9 and TRBJ2-5, the CDR3 gives the full variable domain: DSGVTQTPKHLITATGQRVTLRCSPRSGDLSVYWYQQSLDQGLQFLIQYYNGEERAKGNILERFSAQQFPDLHSELNLSSLELGDSALYFCASSYAGGNQETQYFGPGTRLLVL.

This clone has only one observation. J is TRBJ2-1 and V is TRBV11-1, with unresolved D. The germline V gene has CDR1 SGHAT and CDR2 FQDESV (reference sequence). The CDR3 runs 12 residues. The ends were cut back, 5 bases at V and 9 bases at J, with 11 bases in the middle. CDR3 amino acids: CASSRWVFEQFF. The DNA for the CDR3 is TGTGCCAGCAGCCGCTGGGTATTTGAGCAGTTCTTC.

The rearrangement uses TRBV29-1 and TRBJ1-2; 10 bases agree with TRBD1. CDR3 length: 14 residues. Trimming cost V 5 bases and J 5 bases; bases outside gene matches: 8. The V gene's germline CDR1 is SQVTM and CDR2 ANQGSEA. CDR3: CSVSLWGQGYGYTF. The CDR3 coding sequence is TGCAGCGTTTCACTCTGGGGACAGGGGTATGGCTACACCTTC.

The genes are TRBV5-1 and TRBJ1-4; 7 positions agree with TRBD1. Trimming cost V 2 bases and J 3 bases; bases outside gene matches: 7. The CDR3 has 16 amino acids. The germline CDR1 and CDR2 sequences are SGHRS and YFSETQ. CDR3 sequence (DNA): TGCGCCAGCAGCTTCCAATCGGGACAGCCTAATGAAAAACTGTTTTTT. Residues: CASSFQSGQPNEKLFF.